Below are 21 T cell receptor beta chains sequenced from a single sample in a study of blood T cells in healthy people across ages. Through a sample-barcoded 5' primer and a J-beta primer mix, a second PCR was run for about 6 to 11 cycles. TCRdb used MiXCR to reprocess the 5' RACE reads, holding one entry per CDR3 protein. The sample gives about a million distinct CDR3 sequences, 45% to 60% of which show up once; about a fifth is in the top ten. Sequenced input: blood. All receptors derive from a woman in her sixties or seventies in good health.

V usage is TRBV6-1 and J usage is TRBJ2-4; unclear D gene. TRBJ2-7 matches the DNA end more closely, so the J call is doubtful. Germline CDR1 MNHNS, CDR2 SASEGT. This CDR3 has 14 residues. CDR3 coding DNA: TGTGCCAGCAGCCCCCTGTACCGAGCCTACGAGCAGTACTTC. It codes for CASSPLYRAYEQYF.

This clonotype was picked up a small number of times. A junction end diverges from the germline sequence, so it may reflect a read error. This chain joins TRBV5-1 and TRBJ1-1; D not certain. The CDR3 runs to 14 residues. Germline CDR1 reads SGHRS; CDR2 reads YFSETQ. The CDR3 is CASSLAAGFTGAFF. The CDR3, as DNA: TGCGCCAGCAGCTTGGCGGCGGGGTTCACTGGAGCTTTCTTT.

This sequence joins TRBV5-1 and TRBJ1-6; maybe TRBD1 (5 bases). Germline CDR1 SGHRS, CDR2 YFSETQ. Trimming left V 0 bases short and J 8 bases short, with 12 bases between. The CDR3 runs to 15 residues. The DNA of the CDR3 is TGCGCCAGCAGCTTGGAGGGGACGTCACATTCACCCCTCCACTTT. It codes for CASSLEGTSHSPLHF.

This clonotype was seen only once. V gene TRBV28 combines with J gene TRBJ2-5; D is uncertain. V was pared by 5 bases and J by 3 bases, with 16 bases between. CDR3 length equals 15 residues. Looked up from germline, CDR1 is MDHEN and CDR2 is SYDVKM. The CDR3 bases are TGTGCCAGCAGTACCAATGGCGGAAGTAAAGAGACCCAGTACTTC. Protein product: CASSTNGGSKETQYF.

This chain links TRBV4-1 with TRBJ2-5; D is possibly TRBD2 (5 bases). The end of the DNA aligns better with TRBJ2-7, so the J call may be wrong. CDR3 length: 14 residues. CDR1 and CDR2 (germline): MGHRA, YSYEKL. The CDR3 loop is CASTLRAGPYEQYF. The CDR3 coding sequence is TGCGCCAGCACGTTAAGGGCGGGCCCCTACGAGCAGTACTTC.

The V and J genes are TRBV10-2 and TRBJ1-1, with a tentative D call TRBD1 (5 bases). V lost 2 bases and J lost 4, with 17 bases in between. CDR3 length: 16 amino acids. CDR1 is WSHSY, CDR2 SAAADI, per germline. The CDR3 loop is CASSEPTAHGGTEAFF. The CDR3 nucleotides are TGCGCCAGCAGTGAGCCCACAGCCCACGGGGGCACTGAAGCTTTCTTT.

The chain is built from TRBV24-1 and TRBJ1-1; D is perhaps TRBD1 (6 bases). This CDR3 is built from 13 residues. In germline, CDR1 is KGHDR, CDR2 SFDVKD. V was clipped by 1 base and J by 8 bases, with 10 bases between them. The CDR3 DNA follows: TGTGCCACCAGTGATTTTGCGGGGGGCGAAGCTTTCTTT. It specifies CATSDFAGGEAFF.

This clonotype came up once. The chain couples TRBV9 to TRBJ2-3; D may be TRBD2 (5 bases). Trimming stripped 1 base from V and 2 bases from J, with 8 bases between. The germline V gene has CDR1 SGDLS and CDR2 YYNGEE. There are 14 residues in the CDR3. CDR3 DNA: TGTGCCAGCAGCGTATCCGGGAACACAGATACGCAGTATTTT. Its translation is CASSVSGNTDTQYF. Combining the CDR3 with reference TRBV9 and TRBJ2-3 gives the whole variable domain DSGVTQTPKHLITATGQRVTLRCSPRSGDLSVYWYQQSLDQGLQFLIQYYNGEERAKGNILERFSAQQFPDLHSELNLSSLELGDSALYFCASSVSGNTDTQYFGPGTRLTVL.

A few counts support this clonotype. This rearrangement joins TRBV5-1 to TRBJ2-7, with 8 positions matching TRBD1. CDR1 SGHRS and CDR2 YFSETQ come from the germline V gene. This CDR3 region has 14 residues. The V gene end was trimmed by 4 bases and the J gene end by 7 bases; junction bases not matched to a gene: 10. The CDR3 here is CASSTGQGLGEQYF. CDR3 nucleotides: TGCGCCAGCAGCACCGGACAGGGTTTAGGGGAGCAGTACTTC.

The chain recombines TRBV5-1 with TRBJ2-5; maybe TRBD1 (5 bases). The CDR3 is 15 residues long. Trimming took 0 bases from V and 5 from J, leaving 14 bases between them. Germline values: CDR1 SGHRS, CDR2 YFSETQ. Here the CDR3 reads CASSLEGRLHETQYF. CDR3 DNA sequence: TGCGCCAGCAGCTTGGAGGGGCGTCTCCATGAGACCCAGTACTTC.

J is TRBJ2-7 and V is TRBV11-2; 7 bases fit TRBD2. The V gene's germline CDR1 is SGHAT and CDR2 FQNNGV. Losses at the gene ends were 5 bases for V and 1 base for J; bases not matched to a gene: 8. CDR3 length: 15 residues. CDR3 bases: TGTGCCAGCAGCACGCACTCAGCGGGGTCCTACGAGCAGTACTTC. It encodes CASSTHSAGSYEQYF.

The chain joins TRBV5-1 to TRBJ2-4; 7 nucleotides agree with TRBD2. This CDR3 is 16 amino acids long. Trimming removed 0 bases from V and 9 bases from J; junction bases left unmatched: 12. CDR1 is SGHRS, CDR2 YFSETQ, per germline. The CDR3 coding sequence is TGCGCCAGCAGCTTGGGTTCGACTAGCCCCGACTCCATTCAGTACTTC. This gives the protein CASSLGSTSPDSIQYF.

The V call is TRBV6-2 or TRBV6-3, the J call TRBJ2-1, with 11 bases lining up with TRBD2. There are 16 residues in the CDR3. Germline loops: CDR1 MNHEY, CDR2 SVGEGT. V lost 5 bases and J lost 7; bases outside the gene matches: 10. CDR3 in amino acids: CASSPIPSGRFNEQFF. The CDR3 nucleotides read TGTGCCAGCAGTCCTATACCTAGCGGGAGGTTTAATGAGCAGTTCTTC.

This clonotype has more than one count but fewer than ten. This chain joins TRBV5-5 and TRBJ2-3; TRBD2 matches at 9 bases. V lost 4 bases and J lost 3; bases outside the gene matches: 9. CDR1 and CDR2 (germline): SGHKS, YYEKEE (reference sequence). The CDR3 extends over 16 amino acids. The CDR3 protein is CASSRLGTSKTDTQYF. CDR3 nucleotide sequence: TGTGCCAGCAGCCGTCTCGGGACTAGCAAAACAGATACGCAGTATTTT.

The rearrangement links TRBV7-2 to TRBJ2-3; 9 nucleotides agree with TRBD2. Germline assignment: CDR1 SGHTA and CDR2 FQGNSA. CDR3 length equals 17 residues. Trimming cost V 2 bases and J 1 base; bases outside gene matches: 7. The CDR3 sequence: CASSLSFQREGTDTQYF. The DNA of the CDR3 is TGTGCCAGCAGCTTATCTTTCCAGCGGGAGGGCACAGATACGCAGTATTTT.

This clonotype appeared a few times. The genes are TRBV29-1 and TRBJ2-3; 11 bases are a match to TRBD2. Germline values: CDR1 SQVTM, CDR2 ANQGSEA. The CDR3 length is 14 residues. V lost 6 bases to trimming and J lost 8 bases; unmatched junction nucleotides: 10. DNA for the CDR3: TGCAGCGTATTAACTAGCGGGAGCGCGGTTACGCAGTATTTT. Amino acid sequence: CSVLTSGSAVTQYF.

The rearrangement links TRBV5-1 to TRBJ2-3; maybe TRBD1 (5 bases). V gave up 2 bases and J gave up 4 bases, with 11 bases separating them. The CDR3 loop spans 14 amino acids. The germline V gene encodes CDR1 SGHRS and CDR2 YFSETQ. The DNA for the CDR3 is TGCGCCAGCAGCTTAAGGGTAGGGGCAGATACGCAGTATTTT. Its translation: CASSLRVGADTQYF.

In its sample, this clonotype was seen a few times. V and J are TRBV28 and TRBJ1-6; D is undetermined. Germline V gene sequence: CDR1 MDHEN, CDR2 SYDVKM. V was trimmed by 3 bases and J by 4 bases, leaving 22 bases between them. The length of the CDR3 is 19 residues. The CDR3 DNA sequence: TGTGCCAGCAGTTTTGGGTATGCGGCGGGTCAGCCTTATAATTCACCCCTCCACTTT. Its protein is CASSFGYAAGQPYNSPLHF. The full variable domain, rest sourced from reference TRBV28 and TRBJ1-6, is DVKVTQSSRYLVKRTGEKVFLECVQDMDHENMFWYRQDPGLGLRLIYFSYDVKMKEKGDIPEGYSVSREKKERFSLILESASTNQTSMYLCASSFGYAAGQPYNSPLHFGNGTRLTVT.

This chain links TRBV4-1 with TRBJ2-7, with TRBD1 identical over 8 bases. The V gene's germline CDR1 is MGHRA and CDR2 YSYEKL. The CDR3 consists of 16 residues. The ends lost 4 bases at V and 6 bases at J; junction bases unmatched: 14. DNA for the CDR3: TGCGCCAGCAGCCGCACTACCGGGACAGGCCGCTCCGAGCAGTACTTC. Its translation is CASSRTTGTGRSEQYF.

The chain carries TRBV20-1 and TRBJ2-3; no definite D call. CDR1 is DFQATT, CDR2 SNEGSKA, per germline (reference sequence). V lost 6 bases and J 0 bases, leaving 13 bases between the germline ends. The CDR3 runs 14 residues. Here the CDR3 DNA reads TGCAGTGCCCCGTGGCGCCTCAGCACAGATACGCAGTATTTT. It encodes CSAPWRLSTDTQYF.

The V gene is TRBV12-3 or TRBV12-4, the J gene TRBJ2-3; a possible D gene is TRBD1 (6 bases). Trimming took 6 bases from V and 3 from J, leaving 10 bases between them. This CDR3 has 13 residues. CDR3 nucleotides: TGTGCCAGCAGACAGGGATATACAGATACGCAGTATTTT. Amino acid sequence: CASRQGYTDTQYF.